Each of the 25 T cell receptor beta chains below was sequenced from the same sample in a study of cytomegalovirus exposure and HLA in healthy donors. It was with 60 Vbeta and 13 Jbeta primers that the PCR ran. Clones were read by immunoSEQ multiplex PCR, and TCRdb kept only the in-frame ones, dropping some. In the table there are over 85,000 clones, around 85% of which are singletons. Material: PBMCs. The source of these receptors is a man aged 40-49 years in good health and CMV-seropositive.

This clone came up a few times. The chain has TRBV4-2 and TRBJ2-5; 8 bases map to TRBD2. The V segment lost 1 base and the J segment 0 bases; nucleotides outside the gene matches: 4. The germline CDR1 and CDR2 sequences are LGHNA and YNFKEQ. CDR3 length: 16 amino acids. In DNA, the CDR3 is TGTGCCAGCAGCCAAGGTACGGGAGGGAACCAAGAGACCCAGTACTTC. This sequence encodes CASSQGTGGNQETQYF.

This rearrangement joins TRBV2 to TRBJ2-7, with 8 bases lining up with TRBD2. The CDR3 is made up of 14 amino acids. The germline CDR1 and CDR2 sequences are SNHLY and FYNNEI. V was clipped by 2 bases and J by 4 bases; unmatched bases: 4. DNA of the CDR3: TGTGCCAGCAGTGAAAAGCGGGGGAATTACGAGCAGTACTTC. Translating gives CASSEKRGNYEQYF.

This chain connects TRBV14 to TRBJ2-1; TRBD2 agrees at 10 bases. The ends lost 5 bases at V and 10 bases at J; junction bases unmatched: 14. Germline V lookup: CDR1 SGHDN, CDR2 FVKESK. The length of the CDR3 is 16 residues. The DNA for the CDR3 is TGTGCCAGCAGCTCCGGAAGGAGCGGGAGGGGTCGGGAGCAGTTCTTC. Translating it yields CASSSGRSGRGREQFF.

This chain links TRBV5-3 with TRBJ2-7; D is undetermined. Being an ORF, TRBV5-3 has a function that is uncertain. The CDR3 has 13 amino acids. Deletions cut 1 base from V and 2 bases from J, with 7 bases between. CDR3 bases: TGTGCCAGAAGCTTGAACATCACCTACGAGCAGTACTTC. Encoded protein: CARSLNITYEQYF.

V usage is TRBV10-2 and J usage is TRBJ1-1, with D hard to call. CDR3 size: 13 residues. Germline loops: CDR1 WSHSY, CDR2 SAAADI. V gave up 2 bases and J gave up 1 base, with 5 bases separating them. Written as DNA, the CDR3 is TGCGCCAGCAGTGAGAACAGGAACACTGAAGCTTTCTTT. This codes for CASSENRNTEAFF.

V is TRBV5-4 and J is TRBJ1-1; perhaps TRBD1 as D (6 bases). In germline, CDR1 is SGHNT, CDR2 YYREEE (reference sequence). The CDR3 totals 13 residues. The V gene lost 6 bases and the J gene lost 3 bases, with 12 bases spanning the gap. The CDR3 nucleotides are TGTGCCAGCAACCTACAGGGTGACACTGAAGCTTTCTTT. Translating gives CASNLQGDTEAFF.

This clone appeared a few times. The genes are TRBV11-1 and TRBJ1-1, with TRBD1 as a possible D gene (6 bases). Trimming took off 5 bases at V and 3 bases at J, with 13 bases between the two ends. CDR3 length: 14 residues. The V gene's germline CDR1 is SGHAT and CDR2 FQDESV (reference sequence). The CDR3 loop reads CASSITGFDTEAFF. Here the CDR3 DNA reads TGTGCCAGCAGCATAACAGGGTTCGACACTGAAGCTTTCTTT.

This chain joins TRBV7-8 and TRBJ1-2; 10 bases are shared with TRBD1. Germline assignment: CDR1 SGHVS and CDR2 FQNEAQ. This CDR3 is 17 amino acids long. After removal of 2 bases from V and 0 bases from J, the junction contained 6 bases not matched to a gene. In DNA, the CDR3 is TGTGCCAGCAGCTTATATGGGACAGGGGCAGCTAACTATGGCTACACCTTC. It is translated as CASSLYGTGAANYGYTF.

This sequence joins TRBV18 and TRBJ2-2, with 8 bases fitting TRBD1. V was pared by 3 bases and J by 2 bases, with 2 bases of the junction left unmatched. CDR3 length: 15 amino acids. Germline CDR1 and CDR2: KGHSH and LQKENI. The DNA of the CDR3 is TGTGCCAGCTCACCCGGGACAGGTAACACCGGGGAGCTGTTTTTT. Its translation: CASSPGTGNTGELFF.

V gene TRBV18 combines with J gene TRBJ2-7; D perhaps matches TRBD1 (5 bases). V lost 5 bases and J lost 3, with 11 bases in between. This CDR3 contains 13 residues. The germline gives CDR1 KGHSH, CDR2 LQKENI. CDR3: CASSSGQGYEQYF. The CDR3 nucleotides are TGTGCCAGCTCATCCGGACAAGGCTACGAGCAGTACTTC.

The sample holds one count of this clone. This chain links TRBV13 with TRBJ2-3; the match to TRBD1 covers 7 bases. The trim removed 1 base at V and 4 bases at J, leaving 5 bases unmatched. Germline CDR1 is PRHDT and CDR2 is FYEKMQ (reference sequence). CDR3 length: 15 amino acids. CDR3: CASSLVKGAADTQYF. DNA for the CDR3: TGTGCCAGCAGCTTAGTCAAGGGGGCGGCAGATACGCAGTATTTT.

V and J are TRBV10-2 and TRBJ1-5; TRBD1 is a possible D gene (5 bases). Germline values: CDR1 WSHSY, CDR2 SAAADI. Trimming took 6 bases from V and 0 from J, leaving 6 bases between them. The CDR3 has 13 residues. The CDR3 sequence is CASRGGSNQPQHF. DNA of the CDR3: TGCGCCAGCAGGGGGGGTAGCAATCAGCCCCAGCATTTT.

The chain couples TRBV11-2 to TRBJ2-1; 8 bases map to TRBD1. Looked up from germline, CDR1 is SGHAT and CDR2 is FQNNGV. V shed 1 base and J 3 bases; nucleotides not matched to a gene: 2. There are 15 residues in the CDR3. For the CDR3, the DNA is TGTGCCAGCAGCTTAGTCGGGACAGGCTACAATGAGCAGTTCTTC. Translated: CASSLVGTGYNEQFF.

In nucleotides, the CDR3 is TGTGCCAGCAGCAGGTCGGGACAGGGGGCTCAGCCCCAGCATTTT. Amino acid sequence: CASSRSGQGAQPQHF. The chain recombines TRBV28 with TRBJ1-5; 12 bases fit TRBD1. CDR3 length equals 15 residues. CDR1 and CDR2 (germline): MDHEN, SYDVKM. Losses at the gene ends were 6 bases for V and 6 bases for J; bases not matched to a gene: 6. Full variable domain (outside the CDR3, taken from reference TRBV28 and TRBJ1-5): DVKVTQSSRYLVKRTGEKVFLECVQDMDHENMFWYRQDPGLGLRLIYFSYDVKMKEKGDIPEGYSVSREKKERFSLILESASTNQTSMYLCASSRSGQGAQPQHFGDGTRLSIL.

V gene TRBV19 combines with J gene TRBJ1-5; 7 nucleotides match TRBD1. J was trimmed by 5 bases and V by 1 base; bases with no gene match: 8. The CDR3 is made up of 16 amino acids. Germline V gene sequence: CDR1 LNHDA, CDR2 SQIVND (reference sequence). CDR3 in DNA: TGTGCCAGTAGTATAGGGATGACAGGGCTGGATCAGCCCCAGCATTTT. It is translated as CASSIGMTGLDQPQHF.

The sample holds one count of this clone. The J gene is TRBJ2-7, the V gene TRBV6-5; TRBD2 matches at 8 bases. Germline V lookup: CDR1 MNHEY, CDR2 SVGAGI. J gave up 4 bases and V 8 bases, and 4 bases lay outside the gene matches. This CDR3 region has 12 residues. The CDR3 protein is CASGLARYEQYF. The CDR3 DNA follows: TGTGCCAGCGGACTAGCCCGTTACGAGCAGTACTTC.

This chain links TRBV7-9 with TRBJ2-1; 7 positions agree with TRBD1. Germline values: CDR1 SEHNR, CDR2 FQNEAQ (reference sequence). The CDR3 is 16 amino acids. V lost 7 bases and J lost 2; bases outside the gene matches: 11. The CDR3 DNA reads TGTGCCAGCACGACATCAACAGGGGTTACCTACAATGAGCAGTTCTTC. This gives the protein CASTTSTGVTYNEQFF.

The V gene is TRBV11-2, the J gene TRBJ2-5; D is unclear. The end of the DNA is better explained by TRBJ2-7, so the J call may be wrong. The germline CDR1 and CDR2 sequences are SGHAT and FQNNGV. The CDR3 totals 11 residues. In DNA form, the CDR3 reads TGTGCCAGCAGCACTGCCTACGAGCAGTACTTC. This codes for CASSTAYEQYF.

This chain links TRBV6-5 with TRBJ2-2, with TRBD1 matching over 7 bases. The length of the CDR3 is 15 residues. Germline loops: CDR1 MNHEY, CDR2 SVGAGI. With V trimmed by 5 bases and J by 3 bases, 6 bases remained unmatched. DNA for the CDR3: TGTGCCAGCAGTGTTGAGGGGGCGGACACCGGGGAGCTGTTTTTT. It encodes CASSVEGADTGELFF.

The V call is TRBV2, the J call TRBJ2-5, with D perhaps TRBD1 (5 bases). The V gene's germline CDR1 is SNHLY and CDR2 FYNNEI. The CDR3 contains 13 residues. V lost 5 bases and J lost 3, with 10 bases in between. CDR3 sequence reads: CASSKTVKETQYF. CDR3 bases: TGTGCCAGCAGTAAGACAGTGAAAGAGACCCAGTACTTC. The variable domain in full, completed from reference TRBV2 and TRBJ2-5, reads EPEVTQTPSHQVTQMGQEVILRCVPISNHLYFYWYRQILGQKVEFLVSFYNNEISEKSEIFDDQFSVERPDGSNFTLKIRSTKLEDSAMYFCASSKTVKETQYFGPGTRLLVL.

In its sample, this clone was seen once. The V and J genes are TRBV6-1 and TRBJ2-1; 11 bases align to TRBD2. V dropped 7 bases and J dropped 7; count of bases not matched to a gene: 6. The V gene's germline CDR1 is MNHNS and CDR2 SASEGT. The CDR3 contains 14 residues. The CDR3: CASTRLAGSNEQFF. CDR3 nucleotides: TGTGCCAGCACCAGACTAGCGGGAAGTAATGAGCAGTTCTTC.

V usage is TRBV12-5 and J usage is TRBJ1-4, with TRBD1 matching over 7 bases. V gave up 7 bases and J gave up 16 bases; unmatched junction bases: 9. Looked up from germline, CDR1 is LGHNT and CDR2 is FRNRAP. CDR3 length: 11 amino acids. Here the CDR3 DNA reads TGTGCTAGTGCCCAGGGGGGCACTAGGTTTTTT. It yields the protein CASAQGGTRFF.

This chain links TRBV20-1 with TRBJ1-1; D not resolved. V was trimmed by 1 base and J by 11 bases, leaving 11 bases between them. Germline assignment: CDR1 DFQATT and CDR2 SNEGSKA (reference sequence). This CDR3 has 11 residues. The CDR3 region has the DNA TGCAGTGCTAGAGCCGCCCATGAGGCTTTCTTT. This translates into CSARAAHEAFF.

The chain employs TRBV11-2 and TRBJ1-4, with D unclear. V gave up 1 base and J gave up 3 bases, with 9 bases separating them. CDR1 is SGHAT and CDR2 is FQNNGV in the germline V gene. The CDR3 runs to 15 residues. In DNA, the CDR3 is TGTGCCAGCAGCTTAGGGCGGGGATCTAATGAAAAACTGTTTTTT. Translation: CASSLGRGSNEKLFF.

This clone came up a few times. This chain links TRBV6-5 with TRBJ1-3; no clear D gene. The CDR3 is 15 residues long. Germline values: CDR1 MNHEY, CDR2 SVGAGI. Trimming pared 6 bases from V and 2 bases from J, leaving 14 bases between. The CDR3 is CASSLSRSPGNTIYF. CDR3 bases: TGTGCCAGCAGCCTCTCACGGTCCCCTGGAAACACCATATATTTT.